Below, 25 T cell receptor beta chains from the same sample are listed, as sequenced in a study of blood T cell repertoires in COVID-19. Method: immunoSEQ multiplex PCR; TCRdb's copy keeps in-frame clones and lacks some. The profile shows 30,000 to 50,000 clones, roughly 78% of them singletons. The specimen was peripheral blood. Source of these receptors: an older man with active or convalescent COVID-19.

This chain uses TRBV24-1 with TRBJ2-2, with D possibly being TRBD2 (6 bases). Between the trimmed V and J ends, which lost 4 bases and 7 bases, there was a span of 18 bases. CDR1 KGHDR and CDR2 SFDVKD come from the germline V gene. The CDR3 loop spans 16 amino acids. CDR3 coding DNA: TGTGCCACCAGTGAAGGGGACTCTTTACATGACGGGGAGCTGTTTTTT. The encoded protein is CATSEGDSLHDGELFF.

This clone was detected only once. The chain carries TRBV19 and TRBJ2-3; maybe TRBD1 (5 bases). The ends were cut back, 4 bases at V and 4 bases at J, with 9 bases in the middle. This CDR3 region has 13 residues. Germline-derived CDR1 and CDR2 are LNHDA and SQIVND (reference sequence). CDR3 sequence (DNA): TGTGCCAGTAGTACGAGACAGTCAGATACGCAGTATTTT. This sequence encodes CASSTRQSDTQYF. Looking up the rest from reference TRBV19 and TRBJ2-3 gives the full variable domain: DGGITQSPKYLFRKEGQNVTLSCEQNLNHDAMYWYRQDPGQGLRLIYYSQIVNDFQKGDIAEGYSVSREKKESFPLTVTSAQKNPTAFYLCASSTRQSDTQYFGPGTRLTVL.

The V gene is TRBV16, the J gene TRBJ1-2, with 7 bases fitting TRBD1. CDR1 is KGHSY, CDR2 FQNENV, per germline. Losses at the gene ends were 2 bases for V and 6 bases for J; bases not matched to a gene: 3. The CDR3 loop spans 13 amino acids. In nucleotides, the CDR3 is TGTGCCAGCAGCCAAGCCGGGACAGATGGCTACACCTTC. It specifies CASSQAGTDGYTF.

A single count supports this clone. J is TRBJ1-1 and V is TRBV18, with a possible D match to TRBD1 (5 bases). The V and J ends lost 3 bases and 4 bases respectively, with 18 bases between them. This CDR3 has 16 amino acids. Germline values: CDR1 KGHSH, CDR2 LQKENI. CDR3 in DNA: TGTGCCAGCTCACCTCACCCAGCGGGGCAGGGCACTGAAGCTTTCTTT. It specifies CASSPHPAGQGTEAFF.

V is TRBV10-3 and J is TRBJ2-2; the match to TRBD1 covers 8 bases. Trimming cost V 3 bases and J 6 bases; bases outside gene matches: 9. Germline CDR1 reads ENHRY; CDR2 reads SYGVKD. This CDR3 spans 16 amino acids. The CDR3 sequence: CAISDGQGAFAGELFF. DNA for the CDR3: TGTGCCATCAGTGACGGGCAGGGGGCGTTCGCCGGGGAGCTGTTTTTT.

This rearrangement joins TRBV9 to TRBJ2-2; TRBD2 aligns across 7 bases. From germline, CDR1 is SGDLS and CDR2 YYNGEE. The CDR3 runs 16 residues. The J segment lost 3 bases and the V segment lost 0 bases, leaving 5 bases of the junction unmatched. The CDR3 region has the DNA TGTGCCAGCAGCGTAGGGCTAGCGGAGCACACCGGGGAGCTGTTTTTT. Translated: CASSVGLAEHTGELFF.

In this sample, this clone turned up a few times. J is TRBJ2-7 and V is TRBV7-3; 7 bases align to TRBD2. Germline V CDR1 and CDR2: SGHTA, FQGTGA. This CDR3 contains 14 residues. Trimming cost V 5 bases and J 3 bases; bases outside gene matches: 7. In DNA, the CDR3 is TGTGCCAGCAGCCCGGGGGGAAGCGGCTACGAGCAGTACTTC. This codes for CASSPGGSGYEQYF.

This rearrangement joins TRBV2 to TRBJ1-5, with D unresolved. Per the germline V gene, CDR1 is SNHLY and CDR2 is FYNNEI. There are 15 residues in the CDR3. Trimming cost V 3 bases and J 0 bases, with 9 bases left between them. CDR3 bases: TGTGCCAGCAGTGAGCGGGGTACTAGCAATCAGCCCCAGCATTTT. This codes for CASSERGTSNQPQHF.

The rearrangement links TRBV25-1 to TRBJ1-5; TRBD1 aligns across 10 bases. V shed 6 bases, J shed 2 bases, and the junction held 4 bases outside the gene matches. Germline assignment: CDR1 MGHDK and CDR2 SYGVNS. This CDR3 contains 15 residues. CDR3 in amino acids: CASRATGGGNQPQHF. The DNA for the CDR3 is TGTGCCAGCAGAGCGACAGGGGGCGGCAATCAGCCCCAGCATTTT.

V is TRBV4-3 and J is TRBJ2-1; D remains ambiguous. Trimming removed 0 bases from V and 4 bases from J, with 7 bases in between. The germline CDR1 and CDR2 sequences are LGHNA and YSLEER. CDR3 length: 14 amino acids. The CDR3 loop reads CASSQDETYNEQFF. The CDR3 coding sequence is TGCGCCAGCAGCCAAGACGAAACTTACAATGAGCAGTTCTTC.

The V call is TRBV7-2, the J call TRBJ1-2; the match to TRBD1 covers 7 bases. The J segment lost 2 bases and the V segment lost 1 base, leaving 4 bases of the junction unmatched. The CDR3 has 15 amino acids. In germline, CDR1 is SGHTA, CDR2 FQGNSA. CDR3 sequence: CASSLGGGPNYGYTF. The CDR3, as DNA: TGTGCCAGCAGCTTAGGAGGGGGCCCGAACTATGGCTACACCTTC.

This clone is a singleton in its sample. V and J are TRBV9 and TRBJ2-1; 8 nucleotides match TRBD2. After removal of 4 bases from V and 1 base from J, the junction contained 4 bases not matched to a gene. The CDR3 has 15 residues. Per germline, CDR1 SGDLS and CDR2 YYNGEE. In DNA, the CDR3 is TGTGCCAGCAGCATGAGCGGGGGTTCCTACAATGAGCAGTTCTTC. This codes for CASSMSGGSYNEQFF.

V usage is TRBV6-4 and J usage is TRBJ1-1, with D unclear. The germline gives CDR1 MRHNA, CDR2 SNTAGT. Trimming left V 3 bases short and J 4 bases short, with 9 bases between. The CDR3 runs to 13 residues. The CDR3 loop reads CASSDSPLTEAFF. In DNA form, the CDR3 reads TGTGCCAGCAGTGATTCCCCCCTCACTGAAGCTTTCTTT.

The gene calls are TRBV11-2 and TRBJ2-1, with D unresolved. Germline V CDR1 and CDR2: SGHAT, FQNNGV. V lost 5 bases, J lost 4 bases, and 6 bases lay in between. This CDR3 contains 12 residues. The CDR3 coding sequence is TGTGCCAGCAGCCCCGGGTACAATGAGCAGTTCTTC. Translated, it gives CASSPGYNEQFF. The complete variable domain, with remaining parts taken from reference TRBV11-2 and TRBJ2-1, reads EAGVAQSPRYKIIEKRQSVAFWCNPISGHATLYWYQQILGQGPKLLIQFQNNGVVDDSQLPKDRFSAERLKGVDSTLKIQPAKLEDSAVYLCASSPGYNEQFFGPGTRLTVL.

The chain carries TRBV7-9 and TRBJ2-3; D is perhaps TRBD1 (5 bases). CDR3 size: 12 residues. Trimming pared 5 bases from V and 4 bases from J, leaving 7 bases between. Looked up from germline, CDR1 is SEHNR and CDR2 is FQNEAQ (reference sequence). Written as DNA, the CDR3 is TGTGCCAGCAGCGCCAGGGCAGATACGCAGTATTTT. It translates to CASSARADTQYF.

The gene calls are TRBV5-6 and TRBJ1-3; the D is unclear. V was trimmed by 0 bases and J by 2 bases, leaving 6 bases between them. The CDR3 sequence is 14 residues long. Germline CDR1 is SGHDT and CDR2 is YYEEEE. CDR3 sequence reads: CASSLGVPGNTIYF. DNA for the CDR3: TGTGCCAGCAGCTTGGGAGTACCTGGAAACACCATATATTTT.

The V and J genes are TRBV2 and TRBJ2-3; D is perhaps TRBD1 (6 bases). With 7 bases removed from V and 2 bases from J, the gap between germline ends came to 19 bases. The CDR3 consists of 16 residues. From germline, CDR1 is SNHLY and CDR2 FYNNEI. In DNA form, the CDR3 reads TGTGCCAGCACCGTCGATGGGGGCGGGTTCACAGATACGCAGTATTTT. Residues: CASTVDGGGFTDTQYF.

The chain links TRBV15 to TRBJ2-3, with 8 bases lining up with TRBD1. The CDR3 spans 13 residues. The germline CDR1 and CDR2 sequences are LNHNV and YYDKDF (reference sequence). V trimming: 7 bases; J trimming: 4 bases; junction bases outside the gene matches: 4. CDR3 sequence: CATKTQGADTQYF. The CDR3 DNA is TGTGCCACCAAGACACAGGGGGCAGATACGCAGTATTTT.

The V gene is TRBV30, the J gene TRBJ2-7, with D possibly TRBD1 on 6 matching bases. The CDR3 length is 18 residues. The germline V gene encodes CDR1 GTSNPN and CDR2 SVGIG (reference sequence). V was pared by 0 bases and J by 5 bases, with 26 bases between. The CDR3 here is CAWSVKLGRGLESDEQYF. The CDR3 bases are TGTGCCTGGAGTGTAAAGTTGGGCAGGGGTCTAGAATCTGACGAGCAGTACTTC.

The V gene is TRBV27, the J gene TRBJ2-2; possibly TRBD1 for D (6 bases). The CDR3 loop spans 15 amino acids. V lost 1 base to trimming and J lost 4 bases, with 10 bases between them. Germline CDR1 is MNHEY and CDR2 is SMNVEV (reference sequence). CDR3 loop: CASSLFQGLTGELFF. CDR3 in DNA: TGTGCCAGCAGTTTATTTCAGGGGCTCACCGGGGAGCTGTTTTTT.

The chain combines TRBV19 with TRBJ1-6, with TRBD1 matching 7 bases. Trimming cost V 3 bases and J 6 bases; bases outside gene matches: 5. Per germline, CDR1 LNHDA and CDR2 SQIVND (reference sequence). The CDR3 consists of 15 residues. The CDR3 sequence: CASSMSRDSNSPLHF. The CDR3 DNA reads TGTGCCAGTAGTATGTCGCGGGACAGTAATTCACCCCTCCACTTT. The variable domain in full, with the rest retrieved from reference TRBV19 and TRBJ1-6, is DGGITQSPKYLFRKEGQNVTLSCEQNLNHDAMYWYRQDPGQGLRLIYYSQIVNDFQKGDIAEGYSVSREKKESFPLTVTSAQKNPTAFYLCASSMSRDSNSPLHFGNGTRLTVT.

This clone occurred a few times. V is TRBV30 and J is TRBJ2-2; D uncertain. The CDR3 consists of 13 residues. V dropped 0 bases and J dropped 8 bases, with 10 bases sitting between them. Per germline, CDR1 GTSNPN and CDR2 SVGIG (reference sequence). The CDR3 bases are TGTGCCTGGAGTGTTTTTCAGGCTGGGGAGCTGTTTTTT. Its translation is CAWSVFQAGELFF.

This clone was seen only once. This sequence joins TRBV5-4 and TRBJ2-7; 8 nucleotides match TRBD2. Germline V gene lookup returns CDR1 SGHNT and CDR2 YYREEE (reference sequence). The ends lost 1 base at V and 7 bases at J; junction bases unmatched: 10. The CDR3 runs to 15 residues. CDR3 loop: CASSLHAGGIAEQYF. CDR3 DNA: TGTGCCAGCAGCTTGCATGCGGGGGGCATTGCGGAGCAGTACTTC.

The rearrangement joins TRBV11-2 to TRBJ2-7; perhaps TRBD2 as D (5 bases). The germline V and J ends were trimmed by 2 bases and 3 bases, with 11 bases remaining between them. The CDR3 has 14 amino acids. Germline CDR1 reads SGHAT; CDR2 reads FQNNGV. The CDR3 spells CASSLSGKNYEQYF. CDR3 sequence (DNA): TGTGCCAGCAGCTTATCCGGGAAAAACTACGAGCAGTACTTC.

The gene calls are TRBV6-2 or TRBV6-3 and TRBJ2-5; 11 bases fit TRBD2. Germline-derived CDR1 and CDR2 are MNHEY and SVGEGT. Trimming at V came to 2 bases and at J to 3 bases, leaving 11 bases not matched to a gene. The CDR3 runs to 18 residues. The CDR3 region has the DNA TGTGCCAGCAGTTACGATTTAGCGGGGGGGACTCTAGAAGAGACCCAGTACTTC. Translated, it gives CASSYDLAGGTLEETQYF.